A selection of T cell receptor beta chains follows, all from one sample in a study of CD8 T cells and mutated HIV epitopes. Their antigens are not known. TCRdb itself ran the single-cell sequencing reads through MiXCR, one entry per CDR3 protein. The sample contains about 370 distinct CDR3 sequences, approximately 37% of which appear only once. The sample consisted of CD8+ T cells from blood cultured with an adapted viral peptide, taken during chronic HIV-1 infection. These receptor sequences come from a woman aged 18-29 years with HIV-1 infection. The CDR3 runs from the conserved cysteine through the conserved F or W. Each record gives: J gene, clone size, D gene, CDR3 length, V gene, CDR3 DNA, CDR3 protein. The D gene is left open where the match is weak. Only some rows state a clone size, as once, few, many or a class for expanded clones.

>TRBJ2-1|hyperexpanded|-|13|TRBV5-1
TGCGCCAGCGCCCAGGCAAACTACAATGAGCAGTTCTTC
CASAQANYNEQFF
>TRBJ2-3|large|-|15|TRBV12-3/TRBV12-4
TGTGCCAGCAGTTTAATCGGTAGCAGCACAGATACGCAGTATTTT
CASSLIGSSTDTQYF
>TRBJ2-7|-|-|14|TRBV11-3
TGTGCCAGCAGCTTATACGAGGAACTCTACGAGCAGTACTTC
CASSLYEELYEQYF
>TRBJ2-7|few|-|11|TRBV30
TGTGCCTGGAGCCAGGCCTACGAGCAGTACTTC
CAWSQAYEQYF
>TRBJ1-4|-|-|14|TRBV29-1
TGCAGCGTCGGGCTACTGGGGAACGAAGAAAAACTGTTTTTT
CSVGLLGNEEKLFF
>TRBJ2-3|medium-sized|-|12|TRBV4-1
TGCGCCAGCAGCAAGGACGGGGATACGCAGTATTTT
CASSKDGDTQYF
>TRBJ1-1|few|-|13|TRBV5-1
TGCGCCAGCGCCCAGGCAAACTACACTGAAGCTTTCTTT
CASAQANYTEAFF
>TRBJ2-5|-|TRBD1|21|TRBV15
TGTGCCACCAGCACAGCAGGGGGGACAGGTGTTCCCGGAGACACCGGGGAGACCCAGTACTTC
CATSTAGGTGVPGDTGETQYF
>TRBJ2-1|medium-sized|-|14|TRBV15
TGTGCCACCAGCAGGGAACTAGGTGGCCATGAGCAGTTCTTC
CATSRELGGHEQFF
>TRBJ2-7|-|-|13|TRBV12-3/TRBV12-4
TGTGCCAGCAAGGCCACGACAGATTACGAGCAGTACTTC
CASKATTDYEQYF
>TRBJ1-1|once|-|14|TRBV7-9
TGTGCCAGCAGCCTCGGGCAGCCGAACACTGAAGCTTTCTTT
CASSLGQPNTEAFF
>TRBJ1-4|-|TRBD1|14|TRBV29-1
TGCAGCGTCCGCGAGACAGGGCGGGATGAAAAACTGTTTTTT
CSVRETGRDEKLFF
>TRBJ1-2|once|-|12|TRBV7-2
TGTGCCAGCAGCTCCGTCGGGTCGGGCTACACCTTC
CASSSVGSGYTF
>TRBJ2-7|large|-|13|TRBV12-3/TRBV12-4
TGTGCCAGCAGTTCGGACAGCTTCTACGAGCAGTACTTC
CASSSDSFYEQYF
>TRBJ2-5|few|-|15|TRBV20-1
TGCAGTGCTAGAGATCAGGGCAGGGGACTAGAGACCCAGTACTTC
CSARDQGRGLETQYF
>TRBJ2-1|-|TRBD1|18|TRBV4-2
TGTGCCAGCAGTCAATCGGGACAGGGACCATTCTCCTACAATGAGCAGTTCTTC
CASSQSGQGPFSYNEQFF
>TRBJ1-1|medium-sized|-|12|TRBV7-2
TGTGCCAGCAGCGGTACAGGGACTGAAGCTTTCTTT
CASSGTGTEAFF
>TRBJ1-6|few|-|15|TRBV6-4
TGTGCCAGCAGTGACCACAGGGAACCAACCACACCCCTCCACTTT
CASSDHREPTTPLHF
>TRBJ2-7|large|-|16|TRBV11-2
TGTGCCAGCAGCTTAGATGGAGGGGACCCGACCTACGAGCAGTACTTC
CASSLDGGDPTYEQYF
>TRBJ2-1|-|TRBD1|17|TRBV20-1
TGCAGTGCTAACCCTTTATTCCGGACAGGGGCCAGCACTGAGCAGTTCTTC
CSANPLFRTGASTEQFF
>TRBJ1-1|few|-|13|TRBV11-3
TGTGCCAGCAGCTCAGATATGAACACTGAAGCTTTCTTT
CASSSDMNTEAFF
>TRBJ2-2|-|TRBD1|16|TRBV11-1
TGTGCCAGCGGCACCCAAGGGGACAGGGAAAGAGGGGAGCTGTTTTTT
CASGTQGDRERGELFF
>TRBJ2-3|-|TRBD2|14|TRBV10-3
TGTGCCATCGGTAGCGGGAGCGGCGCAGATACGCAGTATTTT
CAIGSGSGADTQYF
>TRBJ2-5|large|-|12|TRBV9
TGTGCCAGCAGCGTAGAGGAGGAGACCCAGTACTTC
CASSVEEETQYF
>TRBJ2-1|-|-|18|TRBV4-3
TGCGCCAGCAGCCAAGCATCAGGGATCTACTATGGCTACAATGAGCAGTTCTTC
CASSQASGIYYGYNEQFF
>TRBJ2-7|few|-|13|TRBV9
TGTGCCAGCAGCGTAGTATGGGGGGATGAGCAGTACTTC
CASSVVWGDEQYF
>TRBJ2-4|-|-|12|TRBV28
TGTGCCAGCAGTTCCCCCCCGGACATTCAGTACTTC
CASSSPPDIQYF
>TRBJ2-7|-|TRBD2|15|TRBV7-2
TGTGCCAGCAGCTATGCTAGCGGGGGGGCCTACGAGCAGTACTTC
CASSYASGGAYEQYF
>TRBJ2-2|large|-|15|TRBV5-1
TGCGCCAGCAGCCAGGACAACGCGAACACCGGGGAGCTGTTTTTT
CASSQDNANTGELFF
>TRBJ1-2|-|-|13|TRBV20-1
TGCAGTGCTATATCTGCAGGCGAATATGGCTACACCTTC
CSAISAGEYGYTF
>TRBJ2-5|few|TRBD2|16|TRBV7-9
TGTGCCAGCAGCCCAACAAGACTAGCGGGAGTAAAGACCCAGTACTTC
CASSPTRLAGVKTQYF
>TRBJ1-2|-|-|13|TRBV12-3/TRBV12-4
TGTGCCAGCAGTTTACAGGGGTACTATGGCTACACCTTC
CASSLQGYYGYTF
>TRBJ1-2|-|-|15|TRBV4-2
TGTGCCGGCAGTCAAGCATCAGGGATCTACTATGGCTACACCTTC
CAGSQASGIYYGYTF
>TRBJ1-5|few|-|12|TRBV4-2
TGTGCCAGCAGCCTCCCCAATCAGCCCCAGCATTTT
CASSLPNQPQHF
>TRBJ2-7|few|-|16|TRBV6-2/TRBV6-3
TGTGCCGGCAGTTTAGATGGAGGGGACCCGACCTACGAGCAGTACTTC
CAGSLDGGDPTYEQYF
>TRBJ1-3|few|-|16|TRBV5-1
TGCGCCAGCAGCGAGGACAGCCAGAGCTCTGGAAACACCATATATTTT
CASSEDSQSSGNTIYF
>TRBJ2-2|medium-sized|-|15|TRBV27
TGTGCCAGCAGTTTATCGAACGCTCCCACCGGGGAGCTGTTTTTT
CASSLSNAPTGELFF
>TRBJ2-3|few|-|14|TRBV18
TGTGCCAGCTCTGGAGGCAGGGCCCCAGATACGCAGTATTTT
CASSGGRAPDTQYF
>TRBJ2-3|-|TRBD2|13|TRBV20-1
TGCAGTCCCTGGGGGGGTCTCGCAGATACGCAGTATTTT
CSPWGGLADTQYF
>TRBJ1-1|-|-|11|TRBV29-1
TGCAGCGTTCGGGCGAGCACTGAAGCTTTCTTT
CSVRASTEAFF
>TRBJ2-1|-|TRBD1|17|TRBV11-2
TGTGCCAGCAGCTTAGATGCTGGGGACAGCGTCAACAATGAGCAGTTCTTC
CASSLDAGDSVNNEQFF
>TRBJ1-2|-|-|12|TRBV28
TGTGCCAGCAGGGGACAAGGCTCTGGAAACACCTTC
CASRGQGSGNTF
>TRBJ1-3|-|TRBD1|15|TRBV5-1
TGCGCCAGCAGCAAGGGACAGCCGGCTGGAAACACCATATATTTT
CASSKGQPAGNTIYF
>TRBJ2-5|-|-|13|TRBV11-2
TGTGCCAGCAGCTTGTGGAGCCAAGAGACCCAGTACTTC
CASSLWSQETQYF